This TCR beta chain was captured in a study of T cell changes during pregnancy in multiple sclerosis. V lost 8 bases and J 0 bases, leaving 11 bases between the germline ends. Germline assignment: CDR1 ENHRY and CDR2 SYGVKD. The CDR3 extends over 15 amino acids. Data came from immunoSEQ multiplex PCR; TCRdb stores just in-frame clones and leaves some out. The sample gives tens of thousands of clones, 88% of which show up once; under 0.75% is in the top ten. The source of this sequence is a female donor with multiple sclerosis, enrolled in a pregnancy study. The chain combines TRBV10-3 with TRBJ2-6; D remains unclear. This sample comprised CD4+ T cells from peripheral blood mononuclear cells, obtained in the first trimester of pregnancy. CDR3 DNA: TGTGCCATCGGCCTGGGCTCCTCTGGGGCCAACGTCCTGACTTTC. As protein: CAIGLGSSGANVLTF.